This TCR beta chain was obtained from a study of spatial heterogeneity in lung cancer. TCRdb analysed the 5' RACE reads with MiXCR anew, one entry per CDR3 protein. The table lists around 9,700 distinct CDR3 sequences, approximately 25% of them singletons, with roughly 30% in the top ten. The time point here: sample taken at primary tumor resection. Whole RNA was taken from tumor, nontumor lung or frozen PBMC; it was then sequenced unsorted. The sequenced sample was PBMCs, obtained at surgery. The TCR originated in a female donor with early-stage non-small cell lung cancer.

The CDR3 loop is CASSFLHGTSGSTGELFF. In DNA form, the CDR3 reads TGTGCCAGCAGCTTCCTCCATGGGACTAGCGGGAGTACCGGGGAGCTGTTTTTT. V is TRBV7-6 and J is TRBJ2-2, with 14 bases fitting TRBD2. V lost 3 bases to trimming and J lost 5 bases; unmatched junction nucleotides: 8. CDR1 and CDR2 from the germline V gene are SGHVS and FNYEAQ. There are 18 residues in the CDR3.